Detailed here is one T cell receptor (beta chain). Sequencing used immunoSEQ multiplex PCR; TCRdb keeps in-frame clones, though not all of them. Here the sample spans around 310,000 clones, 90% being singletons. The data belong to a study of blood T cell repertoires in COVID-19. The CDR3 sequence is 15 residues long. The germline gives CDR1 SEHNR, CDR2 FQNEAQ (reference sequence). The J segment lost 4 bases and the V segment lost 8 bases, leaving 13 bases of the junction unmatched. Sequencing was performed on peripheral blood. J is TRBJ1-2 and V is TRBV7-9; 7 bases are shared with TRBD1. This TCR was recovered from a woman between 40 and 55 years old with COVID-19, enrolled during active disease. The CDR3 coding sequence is TGTGCCAGCCAGACGTCCCGGGACAGCCTCTATGGCTACACCTTC. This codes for CASQTSRDSLYGYTF.